The next 18 T cell receptor beta chains were all read from a single sample in a study of T cells expressing NK-cell markers. Using the 5' RACE reads, TCRdb records one entry per CDR3 protein without DNA. The sample totals hundreds of thousands of distinct CDR3 sequences. Sequencing input: blood T cells: a sorted CD56 or NKG2C T cell subset, CD4+ or CD8+ T cells, or bulk PBMC T cells (not recorded which). Receptor source: a woman aged 18-69 years in good health.

The chain recombines TRBV12-3 or TRBV12-4 with TRBJ2-7; checking the TCRdb D call of TRBD2 is not possible without DNA. The CDR3 length is 12 residues. The CDR3 is CASSPSGEEQYF.

The V gene is TRBV11-2, the J gene TRBJ1-6; TCRdb designates TRBD1, a call that cannot be tested without DNA. The CDR3 is 13 residues long. Germline V CDR1 and CDR2: SGHAT, FQNNGV. CDR3 in amino acids: CASSEDSNSPLHF. The entire variable domain, with the rest obtained from reference TRBV11-2 and TRBJ1-6, is as follows: EAGVAQSPRYKIIEKRQSVAFWCNPISGHATLYWYQQILGQGPKLLIQFQNNGVVDDSQLPKDRFSAERLKGVDSTLKIQPAKLEDSAVYLCASSEDSNSPLHFGNGTRLTVT.

The genes are TRBV29-1 and TRBJ2-1; as DNA is missing, the TRBD1 call by TCRdb cannot be tested. Per the germline V gene, CDR1 is SQVTM and CDR2 is ANQGSEA. The CDR3 extends over 13 amino acids. The CDR3 loop is CSAPWGENNEQFF.

V usage is TRBV6-2 or TRBV6-3 and J usage is TRBJ2-2. The CDR3 runs 14 residues. The germline V gene has CDR1 MNHEY and CDR2 SVGEGT. This CDR3 is CASSYGQPTGELFF.

The V gene is TRBV15, the J gene TRBJ2-2; there is no DNA to check the TCRdb D call of TRBD1. The CDR3 runs to 15 residues. Germline V gene lookup returns CDR1 LNHNV and CDR2 YYDKDF (reference sequence). CDR3 sequence reads: CATSMDRGNTGELFF.

This sequence joins TRBV20-1 and TRBJ1-5; TCRdb picks TRBD1, but there is no DNA to check that call. Germline loops: CDR1 DFQATT, CDR2 SNEGSKA (reference sequence). The CDR3 totals 15 residues. The chain's CDR3 is CSARKRVDRGQPQHF.

V is TRBV7-2 and J is TRBJ1-2; the D call from TCRdb, TRBD1, cannot be confirmed without DNA. The CDR3 sequence is 13 residues long. Germline V gene sequence: CDR1 SGHTA, CDR2 FQGNSA. CDR3 in amino acids: CASSLMGKGGYTF.

This CDR3 reads CASSVHVGGLDTQYF. V gene TRBV6-1 combines with J gene TRBJ2-3; TCRdb picks TRBD1, but there is no DNA to check that call. The CDR3 contains 15 residues. Germline V gives CDR1 MNHNS, CDR2 SASEGT.

The chain has TRBV7-9 and TRBJ1-5; TCRdb indicates TRBD1, and absent DNA this call remains unverified. Germline loops: CDR1 SEHNR, CDR2 FQNEAQ (reference sequence). This CDR3 is built from 15 residues. CDR3 protein: CASSLGGGVSQPQHF.

This sequence joins TRBV30 and TRBJ1-3. This CDR3 region has 13 residues. CDR1 is GTSNPN and CDR2 is SVGIG in the germline V gene (reference sequence). The CDR3 sequence is CAWRSPAANTIYF.

The chain carries TRBV4-1 and TRBJ1-2; the D gene TCRdb calls, TRBD1, cannot be checked with no DNA. CDR1 is MGHRA and CDR2 is YSYEKL in the germline V gene. This CDR3 region has 14 residues. CDR3 loop: CASSQEPLNYGYTF.

This sequence joins TRBV13 and TRBJ2-3; without DNA, the TCRdb call of TRBD1 cannot be checked. The germline gives CDR1 PRHDT, CDR2 FYEKMQ (reference sequence). The CDR3 is 13 amino acids. The CDR3 region is CASSHRGFGTQYF.

The genes are TRBV12-3 or TRBV12-4 and TRBJ2-6. CDR3 length: 18 residues. The CDR3 sequence is CASSFGQVTSSGANVLTF.

The rearrangement links TRBV20-1 to TRBJ1-1; TCRdb reports TRBD1, a call that lacks DNA to check it against. From germline, CDR1 is DFQATT and CDR2 SNEGSKA (reference sequence). The CDR3 consists of 16 residues. The CDR3 region is CSARQPKTGGLGEAFF.

The chain links TRBV7-9 to TRBJ2-7; TCRdb returns TRBD2, unconfirmable since there is no DNA. The CDR3 runs 15 residues. CDR1 is SEHNR, CDR2 FQNEAQ, per germline (reference sequence). CDR3 sequence: CASSLKGLGFFEQYF.

This chain uses TRBV12-3 or TRBV12-4 with TRBJ1-1. This CDR3 is 14 amino acids long. This CDR3 reads CASSPPGGDTEAFF.

The V and J genes are TRBV12-3 or TRBV12-4 and TRBJ2-3; the TRBD2 assignment by TCRdb is unverifiable without DNA. The CDR3 length is 16 residues. CDR3 amino acids: CASSSGLGWGPDTQYF.

The CDR3 spells CASRTGGYGYTF. The rearrangement uses TRBV27 and TRBJ1-2; TCRdb selects TRBD1, and the lack of DNA leaves this call unchecked. Germline-derived CDR1 and CDR2 are MNHEY and SMNVEV (reference sequence). The CDR3 is 12 amino acids.